This T cell receptor (beta chain) was sequenced during a study of blood T cell repertoires in COVID-19. Study context: T cells, B-cell-depleted T cells, or PBMCs supplied cDNA or gDNA.

In the original workflow: For nucleated cells, counts were estimated from reference gene primer amplification. Some clones are missing from TCRdb's copy, which holds only in-frame ones; the method was immunoSEQ multiplex PCR. V and J calls and clone size come straight from that table; D and trimming were deduced from the DNA. The sample holds about 78,000 clones, roughly 80% seen once. The CDR3 sequence is 15 residues long. V was trimmed by 0 bases and J by 11 bases, leaving 14 bases between them. Germline CDR1 reads LGHNA; CDR2 reads YSLEER. The source material was peripheral blood. This TCR derives from a human donor in a cohort sampled during active COVID-19. The chain joins TRBV4-3 to TRBJ1-6, with D uncertain. The CDR3 nucleotides are TGCGCCAGCAGCCAAGATAGTTCCCGCGCGACACCCCTCCACTTT. Amino acids: CASSQDSSRATPLHF.